A single sample is the source of the 32 T cell receptor beta chains below, sequenced in a study of T cells in Graves' hyperthyroidism and ophthalmopathy. There were TCR beta CDR3 regions amplified from RNA transcripts. A set of HTBI primers served as the primers for a first-round RT-PCR of the TCR CDR3. TCRdb re-called the multiplex PCR reads with MiXCR, one entry per CDR3 protein. The data hold approximately 600,000 distinct CDR3 sequences, with roughly 13% observed a single time. The sample was blood. Receptor source: a woman under 40 with Graves' hyperthyroidism that later progressed to Graves' ophthalmopathy.

This clonotype was counted many times. The V call is TRBV28, the J call TRBJ1-2; 9 nucleotides align to TRBD1. Germline V gives CDR1 MDHEN, CDR2 SYDVKM. The CDR3 is 14 residues long. V dropped 8 bases and J dropped 2; count of bases not matched to a gene: 6. The CDR3 DNA follows: TGTGCCAGCCGAACGGGACAGGGAAACTATGGCTACACCTTC. Translating it yields CASRTGQGNYGYTF.

This chain connects TRBV29-1 to TRBJ2-2, with 11 bases identical to TRBD2. This CDR3 comprises 13 residues. J lost 8 bases, V lost 7 bases, and 6 bases had no gene match. Germline assignment: CDR1 SQVTM and CDR2 ANQGSEA. The CDR3 loop reads CSAASSGRGELFF. For the CDR3, the DNA is TGCAGCGCTGCCTCTAGCGGGAGGGGGGAGCTGTTTTTT.

This clonotype was seen a handful of times. V usage is TRBV20-1 and J usage is TRBJ2-3, with TRBD2 matching over 9 bases. In germline, CDR1 is DFQATT, CDR2 SNEGSKA (reference sequence). J lost 2 bases, V lost 1 base, and 7 bases had no gene match. The CDR3 is 16 amino acids. The CDR3 here is CSARAFAGGVTDTQYF. The CDR3 DNA is TGCAGTGCTAGAGCGTTCGCGGGGGGGGTCACAGATACGCAGTATTTT.

This clonotype was observed many times. The CDR3 here is CASSSDRGLSETQYF. The CDR3 region has the DNA TGTGCCAGCAGCTCCGATCGGGGACTTTCAGAGACCCAGTACTTC. V usage is TRBV7-9 and J usage is TRBJ2-5; TRBD2 might be the D (6 bases). The germline V gene has CDR1 SEHNR and CDR2 FQNEAQ (reference sequence). Deletions cut 4 bases from V and 4 bases from J, with 16 bases between. CDR3 size: 15 residues.

This clonotype has at least ten counts. The chain links TRBV12-3 or TRBV12-4 to TRBJ2-2; TRBD1 matches at 7 bases. The CDR3 loop spans 15 amino acids. V was clipped by 7 bases and J by 6 bases; unmatched bases: 11. The CDR3 is CASTLDGQGAGELFF. The CDR3 DNA reads TGTGCCAGCACCCTAGACGGGCAGGGGGCCGGGGAGCTGTTTTTT.

There are many counts of this clonotype. The chain carries TRBV7-8 and TRBJ2-1, with D maybe TRBD2 (6 bases). V was pared by 5 bases and J by 6 bases, with 17 bases between. Germline lookup yields CDR1 SGHVS and CDR2 FQNEAQ. This CDR3 contains 15 residues. The CDR3 is CASSPTEGLPNEQFF. DNA of the CDR3: TGTGCCAGCAGCCCCACCGAGGGACTTCCCAATGAGCAGTTCTTC.

The chain combines TRBV10-3 with TRBJ1-1; D not resolved. The CDR3 covers 13 residues. Germline V gene data show CDR1 as ENHRY and CDR2 as SYGVKD. Trimming pared 10 bases from V and 3 bases from J, leaving 15 bases between. The DNA of the CDR3 is TGTGCCACCGGCGACCTTATTGACACTGAAGCTTTCTTT. Amino acids: CATGDLIDTEAFF.

This clonotype showed up many times. This rearrangement joins TRBV30 to TRBJ1-2; D is unclear. This CDR3 comprises 11 residues. Trimming shortened V by 3 bases and J by 7 bases, and 9 bases separated the two germline ends. CDR1 and CDR2 from the germline V gene are GTSNPN and SVGIG (reference sequence). CDR3 region: CAWRLSGGYTF. The CDR3 nucleotides are TGTGCCTGGAGACTATCGGGTGGCTACACCTTC.

This clonotype was counted only a few times. This chain joins TRBV20-1 and TRBJ2-1, with D possibly matching TRBD2 (6 bases). The CDR3 length is 14 residues. The germline V gene has CDR1 DFQATT and CDR2 SNEGSKA (reference sequence). V lost 3 bases and J 0 bases, leaving 9 bases between the germline ends. CDR3 in DNA: TGCAGTGCTAGGAGGCGGGACTCCTACAATGAGCAGTTCTTC. Its translation: CSARRRDSYNEQFF.

Only a few counts were recorded for this clonotype. This chain uses TRBV6-5 with TRBJ1-1, with D unresolved. Trimming took off 2 bases at V and 0 bases at J, with 13 bases between the two ends. This CDR3 comprises 16 residues. CDR1 and CDR2 (germline): MNHEY, SVGAGI. The CDR3 coding sequence is TGTGCCAGCAGTTACACCCTTTTGAGCCTGAACACTGAAGCTTTCTTT. This translates into CASSYTLLSLNTEAFF.

The chain combines TRBV20-1 with TRBJ1-2, with D possibly being TRBD1 (5 bases). Germline V gives CDR1 DFQATT, CDR2 SNEGSKA (reference sequence). V lost 5 bases and J lost 7, with 17 bases in between. The CDR3 has 13 residues. CDR3: CSAEDFGGVGYTF. CDR3 coding DNA: TGCAGTGCTGAGGACTTCGGGGGAGTTGGCTACACCTTC.

This clonotype has a count of ten or more. V and J are TRBV11-3 and TRBJ2-1; TRBD1 matches 7 bases. CDR3 length: 15 amino acids. CDR1 and CDR2 (germline): SGHNT, YENEEA. With V trimmed by 1 base and J by 8 bases, 8 bases remained unmatched. CDR3 region: CASSLGNTGAHEQFF. For the CDR3, the DNA is TGTGCCAGCAGCTTAGGGAATACAGGGGCCCATGAGCAGTTCTTC.

This clonotype was picked up a small number of times. In DNA, the CDR3 is TGTGCCAGCAGCTTAAGGACTAGCTCGTCGAGCTCCTACAATGAGCAGTTCTTC. Translating it yields CASSLRTSSSSSYNEQFF. V and J are TRBV7-6 and TRBJ2-1; 8 bases agree with TRBD2. The CDR3 is made up of 18 amino acids. With V trimmed by 2 bases and J by 0 bases, 9 bases remained unmatched. Germline lookup yields CDR1 SGHVS and CDR2 FNYEAQ.

In the case of this clonotype: Just one base apart from a much larger clone, this may be a read error. The CDR3 reads CAVRRDRLDEETQYF. DNA of the CDR3: TGTGCCGTTCGACGGGACAGGCTTGACGAAGAGACCCAGTACTTC. V is TRBV6-1 and J is TRBJ2-5; 8 bases match TRBD1. V lost 11 bases to trimming and J lost 3 bases; unmatched junction nucleotides: 14. CDR1 is MNHNS and CDR2 is SASEGT in the germline V gene. This CDR3 has 15 residues.

This clonotype has only a few counts. The rearrangement links TRBV28 to TRBJ1-5; D may be TRBD1 (6 bases). Germline CDR1 reads MDHEN; CDR2 reads SYDVKM. The CDR3 length is 18 residues. Trimming removed 6 bases from V and 2 bases from J, with 23 bases in between. The CDR3 sequence is CASSLPWTDQWGNQPQHF. In nucleotides, the CDR3 is TGTGCCAGCAGCCTCCCATGGACAGATCAATGGGGCAATCAGCCCCAGCATTTT.

Ten or more counts support this clonotype. The V and J genes are TRBV18 and TRBJ2-7; 7 bases fit TRBD1. Germline V gene data show CDR1 as KGHSH and CDR2 as LQKENI. The trim removed 6 bases at V and 6 bases at J, leaving 8 bases unmatched. The CDR3 is 13 amino acids. The chain's CDR3 is CASSRSGTAEQYF. The CDR3 nucleotides are TGTGCCAGCTCGCGCTCCGGGACAGCCGAGCAGTACTTC.

The rearrangement joins TRBV3-1 to TRBJ2-7; tentatively, D is TRBD1 or TRBD2 (6 bases each). The V end lost 8 bases, the J end lost 8 bases, and 16 bases lay between the germline ends. In germline, CDR1 is LGHDT, CDR2 YNNKEL (reference sequence). The CDR3 consists of 12 residues. The CDR3: CASAPGGAQQYF. The CDR3 region has the DNA TGTGCCAGCGCGCCCGGGGGCGCTCAGCAGTACTTC.

Many counts were recorded for this clonotype. This chain joins TRBV10-3 and TRBJ2-3, with D hard to call. Germline CDR1 reads ENHRY; CDR2 reads SYGVKD. Trimming took off 6 bases at V and 2 bases at J, with 9 bases between the two ends. The length of the CDR3 is 13 residues. This CDR3 reads CAISDTVTDTQYF. CDR3 sequence (DNA): TGTGCCATCAGCGATACAGTCACAGATACGCAGTATTTT.

V and J are TRBV12-3 or TRBV12-4 and TRBJ1-2; D ambiguous. Trimming shortened V by 3 bases and J by 8 bases, and 10 bases separated the two germline ends. The CDR3 loop spans 12 amino acids. CDR3 region: CASSFKGRGYTF. In DNA form, the CDR3 reads TGTGCCAGCAGTTTTAAGGGTAGGGGCTACACCTTC.

This clonotype was seen more than once but under ten times. The gene calls are TRBV4-3 and TRBJ2-3; no clear D. Trimming left V 1 base short and J 0 bases short, with 14 bases between. Germline V lookup: CDR1 LGHNA, CDR2 YSLEER. The CDR3 totals 17 residues. The CDR3 protein is CASSQGGSITSTDTQYF. DNA for the CDR3: TGCGCCAGCAGCCAAGGAGGTTCGATTACTAGCACAGATACGCAGTATTTT.

This clonotype was observed a handful of times. J is TRBJ2-1 and V is TRBV29-1; D possibly corresponds to TRBD2 (6 bases). V was clipped by 7 bases and J by 8 bases, with 18 bases between them. Germline CDR1 SQVTM, CDR2 ANQGSEA. The CDR3 is made up of 13 amino acids. CDR3 in amino acids: CSAPGLPADEQFF. The CDR3 DNA reads TGCAGCGCCCCTGGACTACCCGCGGATGAGCAGTTCTTC.

This rearrangement joins TRBV5-6 to TRBJ2-7, with D possibly matching TRBD2 (6 bases). Germline V gene lookup returns CDR1 SGHDT and CDR2 YYEEEE. With 2 bases removed from V and 2 bases from J, the gap between germline ends came to 17 bases. The CDR3 spans 16 residues. The CDR3 DNA is TGTGCCAGCAGCTTAGGAGGGGAGGTGATGGCCTACGAGCAGTACTTC. It codes for CASSLGGEVMAYEQYF. Full variable domain (remainder filled in from reference TRBV5-6 and TRBJ2-7): DAGVTQSPTHLIKTRGQQVTLRCSPKSGHDTVSWYQQALGQGPQFIFQYYEEEERQRGNFPDRFSGHQFPNYSSELNVNALLLGDSALYLCASSLGGEVMAYEQYFGPGTRLTVT.

This clonotype was found many times. The genes are TRBV7-2 and TRBJ2-4; D possibly corresponds to TRBD1 (5 bases). The germline CDR1 and CDR2 sequences are SGHTA and FQGNSA. This CDR3 is 14 amino acids long. Between the trimmed V and J ends, which lost 5 bases and 7 bases, there was a span of 15 bases. The CDR3 spells CASSVLGALNIQYF. In DNA, the CDR3 is TGTGCCAGCAGCGTCCTTGGGGCCCTGAACATTCAGTACTTC.

The table lists this clonotype with many counts. The chain uses TRBV10-1 and TRBJ2-7, with D perhaps matching TRBD1 or TRBD2 (6 bases each). There are 15 residues in the CDR3. V lost 0 bases and J lost 2, with 11 bases in between. CDR1 and CDR2 from the germline V gene are WNHNN and SYGVQD (reference sequence). CDR3 residues: CASSESGGLTYEQYF. The DNA of the CDR3 is TGCGCCAGCAGTGAGTCCGGGGGCCTAACCTACGAGCAGTACTTC.

The rearrangement joins TRBV19 to TRBJ2-7; D remains ambiguous. There are 15 residues in the CDR3. V lost 3 bases and J lost 0, with 12 bases in between. Per the germline V gene, CDR1 is LNHDA and CDR2 is SQIVND (reference sequence). CDR3 coding DNA: TGTGCCAGTAGTATGTGGGGTTCAGTCTCCTACGAGCAGTACTTC. Its translation is CASSMWGSVSYEQYF.

This clonotype was seen a handful of times. The genes are TRBV20-1 and TRBJ2-7; the D gene is possibly TRBD2 (6 bases). In germline, CDR1 is DFQATT, CDR2 SNEGSKA (reference sequence). The CDR3 is made up of 14 amino acids. The CDR3 reads CAPVPAGSSYEQYF. CDR3 bases: TGCGCCCCGGTTCCCGCGGGGAGCTCCTACGAGCAGTACTTC.

This clonotype was observed many times. The chain carries TRBV7-8 and TRBJ2-2; D ambiguous. Trimming pared 7 bases from V and 3 bases from J, leaving 15 bases between. Germline-derived CDR1 and CDR2 are SGHVS and FQNEAQ. This CDR3 has 15 amino acids. The CDR3 reads CASIPRRLDTGELFF. Written as DNA, the CDR3 is TGTGCCAGCATCCCCCGGCGGCTTGACACCGGGGAGCTGTTTTTT.

This clonotype has at least ten counts. The chain carries TRBV6-1 and TRBJ2-2; no definite D call. Germline V gene sequence: CDR1 MNHNS, CDR2 SASEGT. The CDR3 is 12 amino acids. V lost 6 bases, J lost 5 bases, and 7 bases lay in between. The CDR3 region is CASRRETGELFF. The CDR3 DNA follows: TGTGCCAGCAGGCGTGAGACCGGGGAGCTGTTTTTT.

This clonotype has at least ten counts. The rearrangement uses TRBV6-1 and TRBJ1-3; no clear D gene. Deletions cut 7 bases from V and 0 bases from J, with 7 bases between. This CDR3 has 13 residues. Germline CDR1 reads MNHNS; CDR2 reads SASEGT. The CDR3 bases are TGTGCCAGCAAAGAGACCTCTGGAAACACCATATATTTT. Protein product: CASKETSGNTIYF.

In its sample, this clonotype was seen a few times. The rearrangement joins TRBV6-1 to TRBJ1-5; D is possibly TRBD1 (5 bases). CDR3 size: 16 residues. CDR1 is MNHNS and CDR2 is SASEGT in the germline V gene. V gave up 6 bases and J gave up 0 bases, with 15 bases separating them. The CDR3 sequence is CASSGGGGYSNQPQHF. The CDR3 nucleotides read TGTGCCAGCAGCGGGGGAGGCGGTTATAGCAATCAGCCCCAGCATTTT.

The rearrangement links TRBV10-2 to TRBJ2-1; D is uncertain. This CDR3 spans 14 amino acids. The V gene's germline CDR1 is WSHSY and CDR2 SAAADI. V dropped 2 bases and J dropped 8 bases, with 13 bases sitting between them. The CDR3 reads CASSEPYRGDEQFF. CDR3 bases: TGCGCCAGCAGTGAGCCGTACAGAGGCGATGAGCAGTTCTTC.

This clonotype was seen ten or more times. The chain recombines TRBV11-2 with TRBJ1-1; tentatively, D is TRBD1 (5 bases). V dropped 7 bases and J dropped 2 bases, with 14 bases sitting between them. Germline lookup yields CDR1 SGHAT and CDR2 FQNNGV. This CDR3 has 14 amino acids. The CDR3 here is CASTETATNTEAFF. In DNA, the CDR3 is TGTGCCAGCACAGAGACAGCCACAAACACTGAAGCTTTCTTT.